This TCR beta chain was sequenced for a study of control samples from healthy donors and cancer patients. This CDR3 region has 12 residues. Germline values: CDR1 SGHRS, CDR2 YFSETQ. The V gene lost 0 bases and the J gene lost 7 bases, with 7 bases spanning the gap. TCRdb's copy holds only in-frame clones and misses some; the assay was immunoSEQ multiplex PCR. In the table there are 100,000 to 110,000 clones, approximately 84% of which are singletons. This TCR derives from a woman aged 45-65 years in good health. The sequencing input was blood. V gene TRBV5-1 combines with J gene TRBJ1-2; D remains ambiguous. CDR3 region: CASSLDPPGYTF. CDR3 coding DNA: TGCGCCAGCAGCTTGGATCCCCCTGGCTACACCTTC.